A single sample gave rise to the 14 T cell receptor beta chains below, sequenced in a study of T cell clonotyping in hematopoietic cell transplantation. TCRdb's copy holds only in-frame clones and misses some; the assay was immunoSEQ multiplex PCR. The sample yields more than 9,500 clones, around 93% seen once. Source material: peripheral blood mononuclear cells. These receptors came from a woman between 50 and 59 years old in good health. Some clones in this sample may be carry-over from other donors' samples.

The rearrangement links TRBV11-2 to TRBJ2-1; 8 bases map to TRBD2. The trim removed 7 bases at V and 5 bases at J, leaving 13 bases unmatched. Germline lookup yields CDR1 SGHAT and CDR2 FQNNGV. CDR3 length equals 16 residues. This CDR3 reads CASNDFGGAGNNEQFF. The CDR3 DNA reads as TGTGCCAGCAACGACTTCGGGGGGGCCGGAAACAATGAGCAGTTCTTC. The variable domain in full, with the rest retrieved from reference TRBV11-2 and TRBJ2-1, is EAGVAQSPRYKIIEKRQSVAFWCNPISGHATLYWYQQILGQGPKLLIQFQNNGVVDDSQLPKDRFSAERLKGVDSTLKIQPAKLEDSAVYLCASNDFGGAGNNEQFFGPGTRLTVL.

CDR3: CASSAQQGMGGYTF. The CDR3 DNA reads as TGTGCCAGCAGCGCCCAACAGGGGATGGGCGGCTACACCTTC. The chain carries TRBV9 and TRBJ1-2, with TRBD1 matching 7 bases. J lost 8 bases, V lost 3 bases, and 10 bases had no gene match. CDR3 length equals 14 residues. Germline lookup yields CDR1 SGDLS and CDR2 YYNGEE.

This clone came up once. DNA for the CDR3: TGTGCCAGCAGTGCGTTTTCTACGGCCAGCAATCAGCCCCAGCATTTT. Protein sequence: CASSAFSTASNQPQHF. The chain recombines TRBV6-6 with TRBJ1-5; no definite D call. From germline, CDR1 is MNHNY and CDR2 SVGAGI (reference sequence). With 5 bases removed from V and 1 base from J, the gap between germline ends came to 15 bases. This CDR3 has 16 residues.

The rearrangement uses TRBV11-3 and TRBJ2-5; TRBD2 agrees at 9 bases. This CDR3 region has 18 residues. The junction had 12 bases not matched to a gene; V was cut back by 4 bases and J by 0 bases. Germline V gene sequence: CDR1 SGHNT, CDR2 YENEEA. CDR3 sequence (DNA): TGTGCCAGCAGCTCCACAGACCCTAGCGGGGATAACCAAGAGACCCAGTACTTC. Translating it yields CASSSTDPSGDNQETQYF.

This chain's CDR3 is CASSLQGAQGEQYF. The CDR3 coding sequence is TGTGCCAGCAGTTTACAGGGGGCACAGGGCGAGCAGTACTTC. The V call is TRBV6-5, the J call TRBJ2-5, with 9 positions matching TRBD1. The J call is doubtful: the DNA matches TRBJ2-7 better. The germline gives CDR1 MNHEY, CDR2 SVGAGI. The CDR3 is 14 residues long.

The chain carries TRBV11-3 and TRBJ2-3; D may correspond to TRBD1 or TRBD2 (6 bases each). Germline CDR1 reads SGHNT; CDR2 reads YENEEA. The CDR3 runs 15 residues. V lost 4 bases and J lost 3, with 14 bases in between. CDR3 in DNA: TGTGCCAGCAGCTCGGGGGCCCCCCCAACAGATACGCAGTATTTT. It yields the protein CASSSGAPPTDTQYF.

The chain uses TRBV7-3 and TRBJ2-5; TRBD2 agrees at 7 bases. The V gene's germline CDR1 is SGHTA and CDR2 FQGTGA. The CDR3 is 13 residues long. Unmatched junction bases numbered 6, after V lost 6 bases and J lost 5 bases. CDR3 sequence reads: CASSGGELETQYF. CDR3 DNA sequence: TGTGCCAGCAGTGGGGGGGAGCTGGAGACCCAGTACTTC. The full variable domain, completed using reference TRBV7-3 and TRBJ2-5, is GAGVSQTPSNKVTEKGKYVELRCDPISGHTALYWYRQSLGQGPEFLIYFQGTGAADDSGLPNDRFFAVRPEGSVSTLKIQRTERGDSAVYLCASSGGELETQYFGPGTRLLVL.

V is TRBV5-1 and J is TRBJ2-5, with a tentative D call TRBD1 (6 bases). The V gene's germline CDR1 is SGHRS and CDR2 YFSETQ. This CDR3 comprises 15 residues. The V gene lost 4 bases and the J gene lost 3 bases, with 16 bases spanning the gap. The CDR3 DNA sequence: TGCGCCAGCAGCACCACACAGGGTGGGGAAGAGACCCAGTACTTC. This sequence encodes CASSTTQGGEETQYF.

The CDR3 is CASSSGTGSYSNQPQHF. The CDR3 DNA is TGTGCCAGCAGCTCCGGGACAGGGAGTTATAGCAATCAGCCCCAGCATTTT. The rearrangement links TRBV7-2 to TRBJ1-5; 9 bases are shared with TRBD1. Germline V gives CDR1 SGHTA, CDR2 FQGNSA. The J segment lost 0 bases and the V segment lost 4 bases, leaving 7 bases of the junction unmatched. The length of the CDR3 is 17 residues.

The V and J genes are TRBV7-2 and TRBJ2-5; 8 bases align to TRBD2. With V trimmed by 6 bases and J by 10 bases, 10 bases remained unmatched. From germline, CDR1 is SGHTA and CDR2 FQGNSA. CDR3 length: 13 amino acids. CDR3: CASSSAGTSHQYF. CDR3 bases: TGTGCCAGCAGTTCCGCCGGGACTAGTCACCAGTACTTC.

This chain links TRBV29-1 with TRBJ2-1; D is unclear. Germline loops: CDR1 SQVTM, CDR2 ANQGSEA. Deletions cut 1 base from V and 15 bases from J, with 13 bases between. The CDR3 sequence is 11 residues long. The CDR3 loop is CSVEVEHHRFF. CDR3 DNA: TGCAGCGTTGAAGTTGAACACCATCGGTTCTTC.

The chain couples TRBV4-3 to TRBJ1-1, with D unresolved. The V end lost 0 bases, the J end lost 3 bases, and 8 bases lay between the germline ends. Germline V gene data show CDR1 as LGHNA and CDR2 as YSLEER. CDR3 length: 14 amino acids. The CDR3 DNA reads TGCGCCAGCAGCCAAGATAGGGAATACACTGAAGCTTTCTTT. Amino acids: CASSQDREYTEAFF.

This clone was counted a few times. This sequence joins TRBV30 and TRBJ1-2, with D perhaps matching TRBD1 (5 bases). Germline V lookup: CDR1 GTSNPN, CDR2 SVGIG (reference sequence). V lost 0 bases and J lost 3, with 14 bases in between. The CDR3 sequence is 15 residues long. CDR3 nucleotide sequence: TGTGCCTGGAGTGTAGGGGATGAGGCATACTATGGCTACACCTTC. Encoded protein: CAWSVGDEAYYGYTF.

The genes are TRBV29-1 and TRBJ1-2; D unresolved. In germline, CDR1 is SQVTM, CDR2 ANQGSEA. V was trimmed by 0 bases and J by 0 bases, leaving 8 bases between them. The CDR3 covers 14 residues. The CDR3 nucleotides are TGCAGCGTTGAAGATCGACGAACTAACTATGGCTACACCTTC. Amino acids: CSVEDRRTNYGYTF.